The rows below give T cell receptor beta chains drawn from one sample of a study of blood T cell repertoires in COVID-19. Sequencing used immunoSEQ multiplex PCR; TCRdb keeps in-frame clones, though not all of them. Of 170,000 or so clones detected, 80% to 85% appear once; the ten largest clones hold 11% to 15%. Sequenced input: peripheral blood. The receptors were gathered from a man between 18 and 29 years old with active or convalescent COVID-19. Both conserved end residues are part of each CDR3. A D gene is named only where the DNA matches it firmly. Some rows mark clone size as missing; the rest say once, few, many or name a class of expanded clone.

>.|TRBD2|TRBV6-2/TRBV6-3|TRBJ2-2
CASSYRAGPLGGELFF
TGTGCCAGCAGTTACCGAGCGGGGCCCCTAGGAGGGGAGCTGTTTTTT
>.|.|TRBV6-5|TRBJ2-3
CASSYSTASTDTQYF
TGTGCCAGCAGTTACTCGACAGCTAGCACAGATACGCAGTATTTT
>.|TRBD1|TRBV19|TRBJ2-6
CASSRGTASGANVLTF
TGTGCCAGTAGTAGGGGGACAGCCTCTGGGGCCAACGTCCTGACTTTC
>.|.|TRBV6-5|TRBJ1-1
CATGRGNTEAFF
TGTGCCACCGGGAGGGGCAACACTGAAGCTTTCTTT
>.|TRBD1|TRBV5-4|TRBJ2-7
CASSLGGQGAYEQYF
TGTGCCAGCAGCTTGGGCGGACAGGGCGCCTACGAGCAGTACTTC
>.|TRBD2|TRBV11-2|TRBJ2-1
CASSLDLAAYNEQFF
TGTGCCAGCAGCTTGGATCTAGCGGCCTACAATGAGCAGTTCTTC
>.|TRBD2|TRBV30|TRBJ2-7
CAWSAGLAGGDEQYF
TGTGCCTGGAGTGCGGGACTAGCGGGAGGCGACGAGCAGTACTTC
>.|.|TRBV11-2|TRBJ1-2
CASRRVRGYGYTF
TGTGCCAGCAGGAGGGTGCGTGGATATGGCTACACCTTC
>.|.|TRBV29-1|TRBJ1-2
CSIAAPRYGYTF
TGCAGCATAGCTGCCCCTAGATATGGCTACACCTTC
>.|.|TRBV27|TRBJ2-1
CASSFIAESEQFF
TGTGCCAGCAGTTTTATCGCGGAAAGTGAGCAGTTCTTC
>.|TRBD1|TRBV27|TRBJ2-5
CASSFGQVPWETQYF
TGTGCCAGCAGTTTCGGACAGGTGCCTTGGGAGACCCAGTACTTC
>.|TRBD2|TRBV6-2/TRBV6-3|TRBJ2-4
CASSSPGLALAKNIQYF
TGTGCCAGCAGTTCGCCGGGACTAGCCTTAGCCAAAAACATTCAGTACTTC
>.|.|TRBV6-2/TRBV6-3|TRBJ2-7
CASSTYPRDTAYEQYF
TGTGCCAGCAGCACCTACCCTCGGGACACCGCCTACGAGCAGTACTTC
>.|.|TRBV2|TRBJ1-6
CASSDNSRSYNSPLHF
TGTGCCAGCAGTGACAACAGCCGCTCCTATAATTCACCCCTCCACTTT
>.|.|TRBV6-4|TRBJ2-1
CASSDLPGGYNEQFF
TGTGCCAGCAGTGACCTACCAGGGGGGTACAATGAGCAGTTCTTC
>.|TRBD2|TRBV28|TRBJ2-7
CASRTLSALAGSSYEQYF
TGTGCCAGCCGGACCCTCAGTGCCCTAGCGGGATCGTCCTACGAGCAGTACTTC
>.|.|TRBV15|TRBJ1-5
CATSSTDSNQPQHF
TGTGCCACCAGCAGCACAGATAGCAATCAGCCCCAGCATTTT
>few|TRBD1|TRBV7-9|TRBJ1-1
CASSLRQGVEAFF
TGTGCCAGCAGCTTGCGACAGGGTGTTGAAGCTTTCTTT
>.|TRBD2|TRBV5-1|TRBJ2-1
CASSSGGGRADNSYNEQFF
TGCGCCAGCAGCTCCGGGGGCGGGAGGGCCGACAACTCCTACAATGAGCAGTTCTTC
>.|TRBD1|TRBV5-1|TRBJ2-3
CASTRTGGFTDTQYF
TGCGCCAGCACGCGGACAGGGGGCTTCACAGATACGCAGTATTTT
>once|.|TRBV19|TRBJ1-6
CASSQGYNSPLHF
TGTGCCAGTAGTCAGGGGTATAATTCACCCCTCCACTTT
>once|.|TRBV4-1|TRBJ1-4
CASSQVGGPSEKLFF
TGCGCCAGCAGCCAAGTAGGCGGGCCATCCGAAAAACTGTTTTTT
>.|.|TRBV5-1|TRBJ1-2
CASSPSDYGYTF
TGCGCCAGCAGCCCTAGCGACTATGGCTACACCTTC
>.|TRBD2|TRBV18|TRBJ2-1
CASSPPTSGGLYNEQFF
TGTGCCAGCTCACCACCGACTAGCGGGGGATTATACAATGAGCAGTTCTTC
>.|TRBD1|TRBV18|TRBJ2-7
CASSPRQGDTYEQYF
TGTGCCAGCTCACCACGACAGGGGGACACCTACGAGCAGTACTTC
>.|.|TRBV4-1|TRBJ1-4
CASSHQGPKVGGEKLFF
TGCGCCAGCAGCCACCAGGGACCAAAAGTAGGAGGGGAAAAACTGTTTTTT
>.|.|TRBV2|TRBJ1-5
CASSVGGGQPQHF
TGTGCCAGCAGTGTTGGGGGGGGTCAGCCCCAGCATTTT
>.|TRBD1|TRBV13|TRBJ2-1
CASSLGSGTGGIDEQFF
TGTGCCAGCAGCTTAGGATCTGGGACAGGGGGCATCGATGAGCAGTTCTTC
>.|TRBD2|TRBV28|TRBJ2-7
CASSLKLAGVLSYEQYF
TGTGCCAGCAGTTTAAAACTAGCGGGAGTACTCTCCTACGAGCAGTACTTC
>.|.|TRBV2|TRBJ1-1
CASSVFFEAFF
TGTGCCAGCAGTGTATTCTTTGAAGCTTTCTTT
>.|.|TRBV5-8|TRBJ2-7
CASSLVYRSSYEQYF
TGTGCCAGCAGCTTGGTATACAGGAGCTCCTACGAGCAGTACTTC
>.|.|TRBV7-3|TRBJ2-2
CASSTFGGELFF
TGTGCCAGCAGCACTTTCGGGGGGGAGCTGTTTTTT
>.|TRBD1|TRBV2|TRBJ1-2
CASSEGTGPNYGYTF
TGTGCCAGCAGTGAGGGGACAGGCCCTAACTATGGCTACACCTTC
>.|.|TRBV28|TRBJ1-3
CASSLLLGQPSGNTIYF
TGTGCCAGCAGTTTATTGCTAGGACAGCCCTCTGGAAACACCATATATTTT
>.|TRBD2|TRBV5-1|TRBJ2-5
CASRGRGTQETQYF
TGCGCCAGCAGAGGGCGGGGGACTCAAGAGACCCAGTACTTC
>.|TRBD1|TRBV9|TRBJ2-1
CASSVGTGGYDEQFF
TGTGCCAGCAGCGTCGGGACAGGGGGTTACGATGAGCAGTTCTTC
>.|TRBD2|TRBV29-1|TRBJ2-5
CSVPRLAGQETQYF
TGCAGCGTTCCAAGACTAGCGGGACAAGAGACCCAGTACTTC
>.|.|TRBV19|TRBJ2-5
CASSMGASSVAWETQYF
TGTGCCAGTAGTATGGGGGCAAGCTCGGTTGCCTGGGAGACCCAGTACTTC
>.|.|TRBV9|TRBJ2-7
CASSVGPVRYEQYF
TGTGCCAGCAGCGTAGGGCCAGTCCGCTACGAGCAGTACTTC
>.|.|TRBV5-1|TRBJ1-3
CASSLDQASSGNTIYF
TGCGCCAGCAGCTTGGATCAGGCAAGCTCTGGAAACACCATATATTTT
>.|TRBD2|TRBV7-2|TRBJ2-5
CASSLARGRASETQYF
TGTGCCAGCAGCTTAGCGCGCGGGAGGGCCTCAGAGACCCAGTACTTC
>.|.|TRBV3-1/TRBV3-2|TRBJ2-6
CASSQNPGVGPGANVLTF
TGTGCCAGCAGCCAAAATCCCGGGGTAGGGCCTGGGGCCAACGTCCTGACTTTC